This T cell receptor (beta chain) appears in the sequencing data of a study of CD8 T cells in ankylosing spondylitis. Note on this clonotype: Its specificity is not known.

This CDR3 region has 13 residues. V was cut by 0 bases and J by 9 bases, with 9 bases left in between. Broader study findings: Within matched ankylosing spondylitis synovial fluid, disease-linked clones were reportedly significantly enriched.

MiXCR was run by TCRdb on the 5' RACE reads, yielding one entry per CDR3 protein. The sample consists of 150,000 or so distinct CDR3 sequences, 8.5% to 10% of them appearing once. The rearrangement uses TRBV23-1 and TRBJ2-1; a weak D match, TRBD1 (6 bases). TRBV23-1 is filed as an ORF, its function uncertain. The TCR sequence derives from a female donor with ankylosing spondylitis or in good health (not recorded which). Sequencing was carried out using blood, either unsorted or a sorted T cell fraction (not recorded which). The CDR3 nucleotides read TGCGCCAGCAGTCAATCCAAGACAGGTGAGCAGTTCTTC. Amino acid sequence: CASSQSKTGEQFF.